This TCR beta chain was found in a study of cytomegalovirus exposure and HLA in healthy donors. Regarding the study as a whole: A later analysis associated some 16,000 TCR beta sequences with HLA alleles at a 0.05 false discovery rate. Earlier findings revealed that most TCR beta V segments proved productive either about 87% or about 30% of the time.

This CDR3 spans 14 amino acids. CDR1 and CDR2 (germline): SGHKS, YYEKEE (reference sequence). After removal of 3 bases from V and 11 bases from J, the junction contained 9 bases not matched to a gene. This clone was counted between two and nine times. Its antigen is as yet unknown. It was with 60 Vbeta and 13 Jbeta primers that the PCR ran. Using immunoSEQ multiplex PCR, the repertoire was profiled, and TCRdb retains in-frame clones only, with some absent. The data show roughly 200,000 clones, with roughly four fifths seen just once and under 2% held by the top ten. The receptor comes from a man aged 25 to 40 in good health and CMV-seronegative. The sample consisted of PBMCs. The genes are TRBV5-5 and TRBJ1-4, with 8 bases lining up with TRBD1. CDR3 sequence: CASSSGTGRDKLFF. CDR3 coding DNA: TGTGCCAGCAGCTCCGGGACAGGAAGGGATAAACTGTTTTTT. Full variable domain (remainder filled in from reference TRBV5-5 and TRBJ1-4): DAGVTQSPTHLIKTRGQQVTLRCSPISGHKSVSWYQQVLGQGPQFIFQYYEKEERGRGNFPDRFSARQFPNYSSELNVNALLLGDSALYLCASSSGTGRDKLFFGSGTQLSVL.